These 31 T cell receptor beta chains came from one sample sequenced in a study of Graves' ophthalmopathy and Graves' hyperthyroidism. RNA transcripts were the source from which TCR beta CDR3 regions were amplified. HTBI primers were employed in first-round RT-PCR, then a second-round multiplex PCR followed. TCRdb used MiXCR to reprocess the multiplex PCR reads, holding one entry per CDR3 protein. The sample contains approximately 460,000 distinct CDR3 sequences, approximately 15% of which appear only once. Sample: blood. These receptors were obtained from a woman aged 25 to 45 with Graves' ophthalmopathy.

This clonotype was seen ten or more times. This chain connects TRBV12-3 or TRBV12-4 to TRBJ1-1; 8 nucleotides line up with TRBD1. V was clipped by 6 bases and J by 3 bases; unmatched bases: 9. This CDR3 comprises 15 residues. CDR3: CASSPSRQGHTEAFF. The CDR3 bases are TGTGCCAGCAGCCCATCGAGACAGGGGCACACTGAAGCTTTCTTT.

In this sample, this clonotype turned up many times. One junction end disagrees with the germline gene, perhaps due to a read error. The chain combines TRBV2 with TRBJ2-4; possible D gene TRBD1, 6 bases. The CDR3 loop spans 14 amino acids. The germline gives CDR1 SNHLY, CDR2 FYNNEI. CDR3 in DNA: TGTGCCAGCAGCGAGGACAGTCTCCTAAACATTAAGTACTTC. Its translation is CASSEDSLLNIKYF. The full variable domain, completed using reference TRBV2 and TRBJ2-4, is EPEVTQTPSHQVTQMGQEVILRCVPISNHLYFYWYRQILGQKVEFLVSFYNNEISEKSEIFDDQFSVERPDGSNFTLKIRSTKLEDSAMYFCASSEDSLLNIKYFGAGTRLSVL.

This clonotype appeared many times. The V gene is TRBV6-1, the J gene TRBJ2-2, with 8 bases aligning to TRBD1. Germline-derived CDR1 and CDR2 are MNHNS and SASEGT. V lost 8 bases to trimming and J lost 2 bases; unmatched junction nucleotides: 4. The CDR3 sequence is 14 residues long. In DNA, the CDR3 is TGTGCCAGCGCAGGGGGCGAAAACACCGGGGAGCTGTTTTTT. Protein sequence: CASAGGENTGELFF.

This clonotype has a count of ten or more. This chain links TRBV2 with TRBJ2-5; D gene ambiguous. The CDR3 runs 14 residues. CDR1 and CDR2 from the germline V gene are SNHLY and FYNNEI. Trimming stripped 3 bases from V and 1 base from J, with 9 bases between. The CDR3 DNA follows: TGTGCCAGCAGTGATTGGCAGACCCAAGAGACCCAGTACTTC. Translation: CASSDWQTQETQYF.

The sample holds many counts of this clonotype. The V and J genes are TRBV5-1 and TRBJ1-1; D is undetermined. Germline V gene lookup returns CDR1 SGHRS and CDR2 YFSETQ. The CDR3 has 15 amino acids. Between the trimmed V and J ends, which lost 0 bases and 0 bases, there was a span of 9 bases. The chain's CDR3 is CASSLGPEMNTEAFF. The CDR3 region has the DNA TGCGCCAGCAGCTTGGGCCCAGAGATGAACACTGAAGCTTTCTTT.

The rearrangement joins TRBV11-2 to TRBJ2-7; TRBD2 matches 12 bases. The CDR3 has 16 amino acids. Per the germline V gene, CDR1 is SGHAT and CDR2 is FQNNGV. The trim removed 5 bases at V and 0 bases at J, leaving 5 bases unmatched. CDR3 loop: CASSLGLAGNSYEQYF. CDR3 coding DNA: TGTGCCAGCAGCCTCGGACTAGCGGGGAACTCCTACGAGCAGTACTTC.

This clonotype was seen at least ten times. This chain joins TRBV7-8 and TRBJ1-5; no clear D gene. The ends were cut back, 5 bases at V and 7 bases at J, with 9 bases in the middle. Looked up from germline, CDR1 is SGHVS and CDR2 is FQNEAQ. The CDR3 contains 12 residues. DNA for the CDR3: TGTGCCAGCAGCACCAGTGAGCAGCCCCAGCATTTT. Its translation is CASSTSEQPQHF.

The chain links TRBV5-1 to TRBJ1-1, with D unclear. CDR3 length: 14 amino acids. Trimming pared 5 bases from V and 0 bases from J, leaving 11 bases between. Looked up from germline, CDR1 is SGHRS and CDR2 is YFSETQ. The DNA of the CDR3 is TGCGCCAGCAGAACAGTCGAGCTGAACACTGAAGCTTTCTTT. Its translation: CASRTVELNTEAFF.

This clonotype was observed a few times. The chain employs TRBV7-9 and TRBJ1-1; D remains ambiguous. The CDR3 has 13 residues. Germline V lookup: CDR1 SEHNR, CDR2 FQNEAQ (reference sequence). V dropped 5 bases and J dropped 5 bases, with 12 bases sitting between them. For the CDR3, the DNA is TGTGCCAGCAGCAACGGGATTCTGACTGAAGCTTTCTTT. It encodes CASSNGILTEAFF.

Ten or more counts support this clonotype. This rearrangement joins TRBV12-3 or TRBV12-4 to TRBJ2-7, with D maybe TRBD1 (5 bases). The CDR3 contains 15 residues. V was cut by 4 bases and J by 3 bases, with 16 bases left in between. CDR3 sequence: CASSSVQGGFYEQYF. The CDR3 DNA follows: TGTGCCAGCAGTTCCGTCCAGGGTGGCTTCTACGAGCAGTACTTC.

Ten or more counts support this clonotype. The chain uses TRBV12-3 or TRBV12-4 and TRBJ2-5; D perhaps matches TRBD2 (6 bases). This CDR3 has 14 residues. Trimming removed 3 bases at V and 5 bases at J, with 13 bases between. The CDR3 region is CASSLGREEETQYF. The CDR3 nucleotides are TGTGCCAGCAGTTTGGGCAGGGAGGAGGAGACCCAGTACTTC.

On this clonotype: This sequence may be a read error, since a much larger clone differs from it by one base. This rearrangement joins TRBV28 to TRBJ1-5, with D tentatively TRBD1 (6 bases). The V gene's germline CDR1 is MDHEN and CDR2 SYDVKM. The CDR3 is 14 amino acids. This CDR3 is CACSFPQGTQPQHF. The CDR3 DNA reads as TGTGCCTGCAGTTTCCCCCAGGGGACTCAGCCCCAGCATTTT.

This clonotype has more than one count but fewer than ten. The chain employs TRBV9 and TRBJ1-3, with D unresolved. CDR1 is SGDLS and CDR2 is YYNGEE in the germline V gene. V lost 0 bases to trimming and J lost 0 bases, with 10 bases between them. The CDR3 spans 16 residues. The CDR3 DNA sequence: TGTGCCAGCAGCGTAGGAGGGCTGATCTCTGGAAACACCATATATTTT. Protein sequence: CASSVGGLISGNTIYF.

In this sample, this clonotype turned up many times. DNA for the CDR3: TGTGCCAGCAGCCAAGCAGGACACCTCTCCTACGAGCAGTACTTC. This translates into CASSQAGHLSYEQYF. The chain is built from TRBV3-1 and TRBJ2-7; a possible D gene is TRBD1 (5 bases). The CDR3 sequence is 15 residues long. Germline V lookup: CDR1 LGHDT, CDR2 YNNKEL (reference sequence). The V end lost 1 base, the J end lost 0 bases, and 10 bases lay between the germline ends.

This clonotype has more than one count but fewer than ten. This CDR3 reads CATSEPTGELFF. CDR3 nucleotides: TGTGCCACCAGTGAGCCAACCGGGGAGCTGTTTTTT. The genes are TRBV24-1 and TRBJ2-2; D is ambiguous. This CDR3 is built from 12 residues. Deletions cut 4 bases from V and 5 bases from J, with 4 bases between. Germline-derived CDR1 and CDR2 are KGHDR and SFDVKD.

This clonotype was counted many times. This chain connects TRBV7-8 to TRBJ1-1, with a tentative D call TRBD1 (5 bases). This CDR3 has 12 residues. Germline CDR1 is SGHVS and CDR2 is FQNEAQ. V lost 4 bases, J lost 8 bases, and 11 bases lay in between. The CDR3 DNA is TGTGCCAGCAGCTCGGTGGGGCAGGAAGCTTTCTTT. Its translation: CASSSVGQEAFF.

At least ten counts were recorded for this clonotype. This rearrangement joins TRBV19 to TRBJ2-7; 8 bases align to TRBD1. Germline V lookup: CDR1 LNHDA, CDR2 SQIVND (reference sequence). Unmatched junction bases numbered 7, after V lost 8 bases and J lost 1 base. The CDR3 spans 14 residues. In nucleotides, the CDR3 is TGTGCCAGTCGACAGGGGCCGGGGTCCTACGAGCAGTACTTC. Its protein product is CASRQGPGSYEQYF.

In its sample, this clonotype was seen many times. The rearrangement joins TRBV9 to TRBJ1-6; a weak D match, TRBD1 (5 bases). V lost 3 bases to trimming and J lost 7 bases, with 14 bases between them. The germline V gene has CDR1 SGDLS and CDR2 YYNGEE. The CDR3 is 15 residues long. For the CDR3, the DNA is TGTGCCAGCAGCGCCCTTGGGGGAGGAAATTCACCCCTCCACTTT. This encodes CASSALGGGNSPLHF. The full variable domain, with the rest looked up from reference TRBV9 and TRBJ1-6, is DSGVTQTPKHLITATGQRVTLRCSPRSGDLSVYWYQQSLDQGLQFLIQYYNGEERAKGNILERFSAQQFPDLHSELNLSSLELGDSALYFCASSALGGGNSPLHFGNGTRLTVT.

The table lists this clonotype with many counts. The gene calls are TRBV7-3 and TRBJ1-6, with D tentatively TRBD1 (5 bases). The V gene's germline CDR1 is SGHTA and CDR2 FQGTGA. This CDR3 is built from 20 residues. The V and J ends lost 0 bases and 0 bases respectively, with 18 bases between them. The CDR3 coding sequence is TGTGCCAGCAGCTTAACCCCCGTTGATACAGGCAGCTCCTATAATTCACCCCTCCACTTT. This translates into CASSLTPVDTGSSYNSPLHF.

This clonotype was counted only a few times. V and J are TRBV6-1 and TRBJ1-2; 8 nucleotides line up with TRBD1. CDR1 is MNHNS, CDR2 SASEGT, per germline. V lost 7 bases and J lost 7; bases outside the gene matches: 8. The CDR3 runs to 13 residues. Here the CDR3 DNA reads TGTGCCAGCACCCCTACAGGGGGTGTTGGCTACACCTTC. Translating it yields CASTPTGGVGYTF.

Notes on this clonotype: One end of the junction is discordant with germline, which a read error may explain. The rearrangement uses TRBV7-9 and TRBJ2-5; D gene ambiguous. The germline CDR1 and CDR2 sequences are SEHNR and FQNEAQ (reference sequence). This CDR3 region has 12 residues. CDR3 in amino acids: CASSLDIRALNF. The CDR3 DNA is TGTGCCAGCAGCTTAGACATCCGGGCCCTGAACTTC.

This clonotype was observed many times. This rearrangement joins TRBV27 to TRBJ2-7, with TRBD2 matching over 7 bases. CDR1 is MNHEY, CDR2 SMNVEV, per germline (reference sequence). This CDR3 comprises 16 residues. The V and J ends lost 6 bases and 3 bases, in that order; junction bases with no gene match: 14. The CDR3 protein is CASRGRGGRIVYEQYF. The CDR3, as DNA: TGTGCCAGCAGGGGGAGGGGTGGCAGGATTGTCTACGAGCAGTACTTC.

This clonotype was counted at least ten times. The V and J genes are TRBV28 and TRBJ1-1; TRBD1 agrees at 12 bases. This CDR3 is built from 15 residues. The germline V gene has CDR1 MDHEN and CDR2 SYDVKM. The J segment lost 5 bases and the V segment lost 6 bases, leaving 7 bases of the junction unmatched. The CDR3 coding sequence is TGTGCCAGCAGCGGGACAGGGGGCGCGTGGACTGAAGCTTTCTTT. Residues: CASSGTGGAWTEAFF.

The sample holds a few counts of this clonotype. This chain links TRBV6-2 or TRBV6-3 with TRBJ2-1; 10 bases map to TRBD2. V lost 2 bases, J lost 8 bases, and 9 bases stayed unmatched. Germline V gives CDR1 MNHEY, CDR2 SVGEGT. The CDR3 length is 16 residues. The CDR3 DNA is TGTGCCAGCAGTTACGAAGCGGGAGGGCCTGTGGATGAGCAGTTCTTC. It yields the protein CASSYEAGGPVDEQFF.

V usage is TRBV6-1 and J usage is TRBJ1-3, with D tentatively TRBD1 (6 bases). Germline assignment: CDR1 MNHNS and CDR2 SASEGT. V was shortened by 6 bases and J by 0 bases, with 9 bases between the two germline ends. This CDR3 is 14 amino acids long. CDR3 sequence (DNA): TGTGCCAGCAGCGGGACAAGCTCTGGAAACACCATATATTTT. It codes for CASSGTSSGNTIYF.

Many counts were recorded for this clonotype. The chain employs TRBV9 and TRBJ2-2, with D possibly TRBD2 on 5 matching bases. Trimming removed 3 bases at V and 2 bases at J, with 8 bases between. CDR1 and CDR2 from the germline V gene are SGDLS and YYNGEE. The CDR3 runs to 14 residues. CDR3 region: CASSGTSNTGELFF. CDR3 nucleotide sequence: TGTGCCAGCAGCGGGACTTCCAACACCGGGGAGCTGTTTTTT. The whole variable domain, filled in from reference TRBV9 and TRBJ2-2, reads DSGVTQTPKHLITATGQRVTLRCSPRSGDLSVYWYQQSLDQGLQFLIQYYNGEERAKGNILERFSAQQFPDLHSELNLSSLELGDSALYFCASSGTSNTGELFFGEGSRLTVL.

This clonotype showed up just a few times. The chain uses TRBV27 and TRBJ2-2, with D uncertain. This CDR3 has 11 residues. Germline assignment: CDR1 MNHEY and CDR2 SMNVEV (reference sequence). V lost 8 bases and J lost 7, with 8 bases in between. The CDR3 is CASAYDGELFF. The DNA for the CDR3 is TGTGCCAGCGCTTATGACGGGGAGCTGTTTTTT.

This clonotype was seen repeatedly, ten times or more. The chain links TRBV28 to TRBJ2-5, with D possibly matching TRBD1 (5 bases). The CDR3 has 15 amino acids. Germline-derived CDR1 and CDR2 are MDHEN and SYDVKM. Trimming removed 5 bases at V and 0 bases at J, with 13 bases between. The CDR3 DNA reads TGTGCCAGCAGTCTCCGTGCGACAGACCAAGAGACCCAGTACTTC. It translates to CASSLRATDQETQYF.

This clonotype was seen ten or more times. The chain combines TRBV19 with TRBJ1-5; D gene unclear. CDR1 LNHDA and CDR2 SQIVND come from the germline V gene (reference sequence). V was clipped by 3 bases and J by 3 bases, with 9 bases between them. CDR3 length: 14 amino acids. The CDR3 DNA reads TGTGCCAGTAGTATGAGCGATGCCAATCAGCCCCAGCATTTT. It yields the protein CASSMSDANQPQHF.

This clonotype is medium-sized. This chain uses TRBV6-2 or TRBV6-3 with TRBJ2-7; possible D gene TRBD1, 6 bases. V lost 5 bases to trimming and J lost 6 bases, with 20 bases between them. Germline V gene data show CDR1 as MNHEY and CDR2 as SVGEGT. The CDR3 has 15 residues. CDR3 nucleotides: TGTGCCAGCAGTCCCCGGACAGTTGGCTCGAGCGAGCAGTACTTC. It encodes CASSPRTVGSSEQYF.

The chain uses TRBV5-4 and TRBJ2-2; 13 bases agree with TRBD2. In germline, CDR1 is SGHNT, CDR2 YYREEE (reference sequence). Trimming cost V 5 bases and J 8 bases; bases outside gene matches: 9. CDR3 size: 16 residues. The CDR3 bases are TGTGCCAGCAGTGGGACTAGCGGGACGCGGGAGGGGGAGCTGTTTTTT. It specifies CASSGTSGTREGELFF. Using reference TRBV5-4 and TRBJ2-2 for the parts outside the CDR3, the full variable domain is ETGVTQSPTHLIKTRGQQVTLRCSSQSGHNTVSWYQQALGQGPQFIFQYYREEENGRGNFPPRFSGLQFPNYSSELNVNALELDDSALYLCASSGTSGTREGELFFGEGSRLTVL.